These 32 T cell receptor beta chains were all obtained from the same sample, sequenced in a study of cytomegalovirus exposure and HLA in healthy donors. Assay used: immunoSEQ multiplex PCR; TCRdb lists only in-frame clones, some missing. This sample carries 70,000 to 75,000 clones, just under 95% of them seen once, and the ten largest clones take 1.2% to 1.5%. The material sequenced was PBMCs. The receptors stem from a man between 18 and 35 years old in good health and CMV-seropositive.

The rearrangement uses TRBV5-5 and TRBJ2-7, with D maybe TRBD1 (5 bases). The V gene lost 0 bases and the J gene lost 2 bases, with 12 bases spanning the gap. This CDR3 contains 15 residues. Germline V gene sequence: CDR1 SGHKS, CDR2 YYEKEE (reference sequence). The CDR3 DNA reads TGTGCCAGCAGCTTGGCGGCAGGGCCCACCTACGAGCAGTACTTC. Its protein is CASSLAAGPTYEQYF.

V usage is TRBV5-1 and J usage is TRBJ2-7; D is unclear. The V and J ends lost 4 bases and 5 bases respectively, with 13 bases between them. CDR1 SGHRS and CDR2 YFSETQ come from the germline V gene. This CDR3 has 13 residues. CDR3 bases: TGCGCCAGCAGCCTGCTAGGTTTGGACGAGCAGTACTTC. It specifies CASSLLGLDEQYF.

The V and J genes are TRBV29-1 and TRBJ1-3, with 9 bases aligning to TRBD1. Germline values: CDR1 SQVTM, CDR2 ANQGSEA. This CDR3 has 14 residues. The V and J ends lost 6 bases and 0 bases, in that order; junction bases with no gene match: 3. This chain's CDR3 is CSVRQGDSGNTIYF. The CDR3 region has the DNA TGCAGCGTAAGACAGGGGGACTCTGGAAACACCATATATTTT.

This sequence joins TRBV6-1 and TRBJ2-2; the D is unclear. This CDR3 has 11 amino acids. Trimming took 10 bases from V and 7 from J, leaving 10 bases between them. Germline V gene sequence: CDR1 MNHNS, CDR2 SASEGT. CDR3 region: CAIQSIGELFF. The CDR3 DNA sequence: TGTGCCATCCAATCAATCGGGGAGCTGTTTTTT.

Only one count was recorded for this clone. The genes are TRBV6-5 and TRBJ2-1, with no clear D. Germline CDR1 reads MNHEY; CDR2 reads SVGAGI. This CDR3 is 12 amino acids long. The V gene lost 6 bases and the J gene lost 8 bases, with 11 bases spanning the gap. DNA for the CDR3: TGTGCCAGCAGGAACACATGGTATGAGCAGTTCTTC. It translates to CASRNTWYEQFF.

The V and J genes are TRBV6-5 and TRBJ2-2; TRBD2 might be the D (5 bases). The germline V gene encodes CDR1 MNHEY and CDR2 SVGAGI. The V and J ends lost 2 bases and 5 bases respectively, with 9 bases between them. The CDR3 totals 14 residues. CDR3 protein: CASSYRGGTGELFF. The CDR3 region has the DNA TGTGCCAGCAGTTACCGGGGTGGAACCGGGGAGCTGTTTTTT.

The chain has TRBV6-1 and TRBJ2-7, with D unclear. V lost 6 bases and J 3 bases, leaving 9 bases between the germline ends. The CDR3 is 12 amino acids. The germline gives CDR1 MNHNS, CDR2 SASEGT. The CDR3 here is CASRHRYYEQYF. The CDR3 DNA reads as TGTGCCAGCAGACACAGATACTACGAGCAGTACTTC.

This chain joins TRBV4-2 and TRBJ2-2; maybe TRBD2 (6 bases). Germline V CDR1 and CDR2: LGHNA, YNFKEQ. The length of the CDR3 is 16 residues. The ends were cut back, 0 bases at V and 6 bases at J, with 14 bases in the middle. The DNA of the CDR3 is TGTGCCAGCAGCCAAGACCCGACTAGTTCTGCCGGGGAGCTGTTTTTT. Residues: CASSQDPTSSAGELFF.

The rearrangement uses TRBV30 and TRBJ2-6; 8 bases agree with TRBD1. CDR3 size: 22 residues. V trimming: 1 base; J trimming: 0 bases; junction bases outside the gene matches: 20. The V gene's germline CDR1 is GTSNPN and CDR2 SVGIG (reference sequence). CDR3: CAWSDLTGAKPYHDSGANVLTF. In nucleotides, the CDR3 is TGTGCCTGGAGTGACTTGACAGGGGCGAAACCATACCACGACTCTGGGGCCAACGTCCTGACTTTC.

V and J are TRBV14 and TRBJ1-5; maybe TRBD1 (5 bases). The V end lost 2 bases, the J end lost 3 bases, and 8 bases lay between the germline ends. This CDR3 comprises 14 residues. Germline CDR1 is SGHDN and CDR2 is FVKESK. CDR3 residues: CASSQSGYNQPQHF. The CDR3 coding sequence is TGTGCCAGCAGCCAATCAGGGTACAATCAGCCCCAGCATTTT.

The chain employs TRBV11-2 and TRBJ2-1, with 7 bases matching TRBD2. Germline V gene data show CDR1 as SGHAT and CDR2 as FQNNGV. The CDR3 spans 17 residues. The V segment lost 2 bases and the J segment 2 bases; nucleotides outside the gene matches: 9. CDR3 DNA: TGTGCCAGCAGCTTATCCGCGCGCGGGAGACCCTACAATGAGCAGTTCTTC. This sequence encodes CASSLSARGRPYNEQFF.

The V call is TRBV7-2, the J call TRBJ2-3; 9 bases match TRBD2. With 1 base clipped from V and 2 bases from J, the junction kept 7 bases outside the gene matches. This CDR3 comprises 17 residues. Germline loops: CDR1 SGHTA, CDR2 FQGNSA. CDR3 region: CASSLVGSSGTTDTQYF. CDR3 DNA sequence: TGTGCCAGCAGCTTAGTAGGTTCTAGCGGGACCACAGATACGCAGTATTTT.

J is TRBJ2-7 and V is TRBV7-9; unclear D gene. V was clipped by 0 bases and J by 2 bases, with 8 bases between them. From germline, CDR1 is SEHNR and CDR2 FQNEAQ (reference sequence). CDR3 length: 14 amino acids. In DNA, the CDR3 is TGTGCCAGCAGCTTAGCTTACATCCCCTACGAGCAGTACTTC. Translation: CASSLAYIPYEQYF.

As DNA, the CDR3 is TGTGCCAGCAGCAACAGGGGGAGGACTGAAGCTTTCTTT. Its translation: CASSNRGRTEAFF. The chain couples TRBV5-4 to TRBJ1-1; 8 nucleotides match TRBD1. The germline V gene has CDR1 SGHNT and CDR2 YYREEE (reference sequence). Trimming removed 4 bases from V and 5 bases from J; junction bases left unmatched: 4. The CDR3 contains 13 residues.

The chain combines TRBV10-2 with TRBJ2-1; 9 bases map to TRBD2. Germline trimming cut 11 bases from V and 0 bases from J; bases unmatched to any gene: 11. The germline gives CDR1 WSHSY, CDR2 SAAADI. CDR3 size: 16 residues. CDR3 region: CARPGGGRVSYNEQFF. The CDR3 DNA sequence: TGCGCCCGCCCGGGGGGCGGGAGGGTCTCCTACAATGAGCAGTTCTTC.

This chain joins TRBV5-1 and TRBJ2-5; D possibly corresponds to TRBD2 (8 bases). From germline, CDR1 is SGHRS and CDR2 YFSETQ. Trimming stripped 1 base from V and 4 bases from J, with 20 bases between. The CDR3 contains 17 residues. The CDR3 DNA is TGCGCCAGCAGCTTGACCACAGCGGGAGCAGGGGGAGAGACCCAGTACTTC. It translates to CASSLTTAGAGGETQYF.

J is TRBJ1-2 and V is TRBV28; D call uncertain. There are 13 residues in the CDR3. Trimming cost V 4 bases and J 5 bases, with 11 bases left between them. The germline V gene encodes CDR1 MDHEN and CDR2 SYDVKM. The CDR3: CASSSARNYGYTF. The CDR3 nucleotides read TGTGCCAGCAGTTCCGCCAGGAATTATGGCTACACCTTC.

CDR3 sequence reads: CASSVGTGTQPQHF. The CDR3 nucleotides are TGTGCCAGTAGTGTCGGGACAGGCACCCAGCCCCAGCATTTT. The chain recombines TRBV19 with TRBJ1-5; 8 bases fit TRBD1. Per the germline V gene, CDR1 is LNHDA and CDR2 is SQIVND (reference sequence). V dropped 5 bases and J dropped 7; count of bases not matched to a gene: 7. This CDR3 is built from 14 residues.

This chain joins TRBV28 and TRBJ1-1; maybe TRBD1 (6 bases). Germline V CDR1 and CDR2: MDHEN, SYDVKM. The CDR3 is 13 residues long. V shed 5 bases and J shed 1 base, with 8 bases lying between them. The CDR3 bases are TGTGCCAGCAGTGAAGGGGGGAACACTGAAGCTTTCTTT. Translating gives CASSEGGNTEAFF.

V gene TRBV7-3 combines with J gene TRBJ2-2, with TRBD2 matching 7 bases. CDR1 SGHTA and CDR2 FQGTGA come from the germline V gene. Trimming cost V 6 bases and J 1 base; bases outside gene matches: 5. This CDR3 spans 15 amino acids. In DNA, the CDR3 is TGTGCCAGCAGTCGACTAGCCGTGAACACCGGGGAGCTGTTTTTT. Translated: CASSRLAVNTGELFF. Full variable domain (rest looked up from reference TRBV7-3 and TRBJ2-2): GAGVSQTPSNKVTEKGKYVELRCDPISGHTALYWYRQSLGQGPEFLIYFQGTGAADDSGLPNDRFFAVRPEGSVSTLKIQRTERGDSAVYLCASSRLAVNTGELFFGEGSRLTVL.

This clone was seen once. This chain connects TRBV4-2 to TRBJ2-5; 8 nucleotides line up with TRBD2. The V segment lost 1 base and the J segment 5 bases; nucleotides outside the gene matches: 15. Germline V CDR1 and CDR2: LGHNA, YNFKEQ. This CDR3 has 18 residues. This chain's CDR3 is CASSQGTAGGGVLETQYF. The CDR3 DNA reads TGTGCCAGCAGCCAAGGAACTGCGGGAGGCGGCGTGCTGGAGACCCAGTACTTC.

The chain is built from TRBV5-1 and TRBJ1-1, with 9 bases identical to TRBD1. The V gene's germline CDR1 is SGHRS and CDR2 YFSETQ. CDR3 length: 14 amino acids. Germline trimming cut 0 bases from V and 6 bases from J; bases unmatched to any gene: 3. The CDR3 bases are TGCGCCAGCAGCTTGGGACAGGGGGAAGCTGAAGCTTTCTTT. This encodes CASSLGQGEAEAFF.

The chain is built from TRBV5-1 and TRBJ2-2; 7 bases fit TRBD2. The germline CDR1 and CDR2 sequences are SGHRS and YFSETQ. CDR3 length: 16 residues. V was clipped by 5 bases and J by 0 bases; unmatched bases: 7. In nucleotides, the CDR3 is TGCGCCAGCAGTTATACAGCGGGATCGAACACCGGGGAGCTGTTTTTT. Protein: CASSYTAGSNTGELFF.

This chain connects TRBV11-2 to TRBJ2-3, with a possible D match to TRBD2 (6 bases). The V and J ends lost 7 bases and 2 bases respectively, with 13 bases between them. The CDR3 contains 14 residues. CDR1 is SGHAT and CDR2 is FQNNGV in the germline V gene. Here the CDR3 DNA reads TGTGCCAGCACGAGAAGCGGGTTCACAGATACGCAGTATTTT. Protein product: CASTRSGFTDTQYF. Based on the CDR3 plus reference TRBV11-2 and TRBJ2-3, the full variable domain is EAGVAQSPRYKIIEKRQSVAFWCNPISGHATLYWYQQILGQGPKLLIQFQNNGVVDDSQLPKDRFSAERLKGVDSTLKIQPAKLEDSAVYLCASTRSGFTDTQYFGPGTRLTVL.

The chain is built from TRBV7-9 and TRBJ2-2; the D gene is possibly TRBD2 (5 bases). Trimming pared 5 bases from V and 2 bases from J, leaving 12 bases between. Germline V gene lookup returns CDR1 SEHNR and CDR2 FQNEAQ (reference sequence). This CDR3 has 15 amino acids. The CDR3 DNA sequence: TGTGCCAGCAGCCCTAGCTTGGGCAACACCGGGGAGCTGTTTTTT. It is translated as CASSPSLGNTGELFF. Filled out from reference TRBV7-9 and TRBJ2-2, the complete variable domain reads DTGVSQNPRHKITKRGQNVTFRCDPISEHNRLYWYRQTLGQGPEFLTYFQNEAQLEKSRLLSDRFSAERPKGSFSTLEIQRTEQGDSAMYLCASSPSLGNTGELFFGEGSRLTVL.

This chain links TRBV23-1 with TRBJ2-7; 9 nucleotides match TRBD2. TRBV23-1 is identified as an open reading frame with a role that is uncertain. The CDR3 is made up of 17 amino acids. Trimming removed 1 base from V and 3 bases from J; junction bases left unmatched: 10. CDR3 nucleotide sequence: TGCGCCAGCAGTCAATGGCGGGCCGGGACTAGCAGCTACGAGCAGTACTTC. Translation: CASSQWRAGTSSYEQYF.

The chain uses TRBV10-3 and TRBJ2-7; 9 bases fit TRBD1. The CDR3 covers 14 residues. The J segment lost 3 bases and the V segment lost 7 bases, leaving 7 bases of the junction unmatched. Germline CDR1 is ENHRY and CDR2 is SYGVKD. CDR3 coding DNA: TGTGCCATCAACCCGGGGACAGGGCTCTACGAGCAGTACTTC. Translation: CAINPGTGLYEQYF.

This clone was picked up a small number of times. This chain connects TRBV6-1 to TRBJ2-1; a weak D match, TRBD2 (5 bases). The CDR3 sequence is 14 residues long. Germline-derived CDR1 and CDR2 are MNHNS and SASEGT. The V end was cut by 2 bases, the J end by 9 bases, with 14 bases between. DNA for the CDR3: TGTGCCAGCAGTGAACCGTCGAGGGCGGTTGAGCAGTTCTTC. Protein sequence: CASSEPSRAVEQFF.

CDR3 nucleotides: TGTGCCAGCAGACAGGGGTTGAATGAAAAACTGTTTTTT. As protein: CASRQGLNEKLFF. The genes are TRBV2 and TRBJ1-4, with TRBD1 identical over 7 bases. The J segment lost 5 bases and the V segment lost 6 bases, leaving 3 bases of the junction unmatched. This CDR3 has 13 residues. Germline-derived CDR1 and CDR2 are SNHLY and FYNNEI.

V gene TRBV27 combines with J gene TRBJ2-7; maybe TRBD1 (6 bases). Germline CDR1 MNHEY, CDR2 SMNVEV (reference sequence). Trimming shortened V by 3 bases and J by 2 bases, and 8 bases separated the two germline ends. This CDR3 spans 13 amino acids. Here the CDR3 reads CASSFGQTYEQYF. In DNA, the CDR3 is TGTGCCAGCAGTTTCGGACAGACCTACGAGCAGTACTTC.

The chain is built from TRBV7-9 and TRBJ2-4, with a weak D call TRBD1 (5 bases). The CDR3 has 16 amino acids. Germline V gives CDR1 SEHNR, CDR2 FQNEAQ (reference sequence). V was pared by 3 bases and J by 0 bases, with 12 bases between. CDR3 protein: CASSFGAGLAKNIQYF. CDR3 coding DNA: TGTGCCAGCAGCTTTGGGGCAGGGCTAGCCAAAAACATTCAGTACTTC.

V and J are TRBV28 and TRBJ2-1; the D gene is possibly TRBD1 (7 bases). Germline lookup yields CDR1 MDHEN and CDR2 SYDVKM. This CDR3 has 15 residues. Between the trimmed V and J ends, which lost 5 bases and 7 bases, there was a span of 18 bases. The CDR3 loop is CASSAAPQGGNEQFF. In DNA form, the CDR3 reads TGTGCCAGCAGTGCTGCCCCGCAGGGGGGAAATGAGCAGTTCTTC. The variable domain in full, completed from reference TRBV28 and TRBJ2-1, reads DVKVTQSSRYLVKRTGEKVFLECVQDMDHENMFWYRQDPGLGLRLIYFSYDVKMKEKGDIPEGYSVSREKKERFSLILESASTNQTSMYLCASSAAPQGGNEQFFGPGTRLTVL.